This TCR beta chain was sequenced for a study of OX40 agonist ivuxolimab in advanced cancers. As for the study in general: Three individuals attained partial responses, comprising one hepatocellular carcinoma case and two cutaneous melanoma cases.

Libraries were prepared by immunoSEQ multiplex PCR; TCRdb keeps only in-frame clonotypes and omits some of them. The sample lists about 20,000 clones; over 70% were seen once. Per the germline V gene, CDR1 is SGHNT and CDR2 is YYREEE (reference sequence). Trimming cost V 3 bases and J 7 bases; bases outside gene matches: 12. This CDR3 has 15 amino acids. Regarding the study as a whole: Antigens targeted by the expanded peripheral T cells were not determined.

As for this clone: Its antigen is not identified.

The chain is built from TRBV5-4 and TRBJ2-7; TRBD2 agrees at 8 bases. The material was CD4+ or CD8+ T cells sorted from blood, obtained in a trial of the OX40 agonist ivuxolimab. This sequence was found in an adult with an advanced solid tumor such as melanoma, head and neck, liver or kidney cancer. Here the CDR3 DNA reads TGTGCCAGCAGCTATGGACTAGCTGAACCTAGAGAGCAGTACTTC. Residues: CASSYGLAEPREQYF.